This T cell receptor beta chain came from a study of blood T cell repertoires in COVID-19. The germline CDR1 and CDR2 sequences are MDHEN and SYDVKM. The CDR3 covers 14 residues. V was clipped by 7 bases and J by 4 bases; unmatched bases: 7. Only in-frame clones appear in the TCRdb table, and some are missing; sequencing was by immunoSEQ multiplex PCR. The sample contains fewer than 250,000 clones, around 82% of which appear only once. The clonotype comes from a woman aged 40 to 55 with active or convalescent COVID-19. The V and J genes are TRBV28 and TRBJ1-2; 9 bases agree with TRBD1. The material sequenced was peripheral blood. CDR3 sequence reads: CASKYRGHGYGYTF. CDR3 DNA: TGTGCCAGCAAATACAGGGGGCACGGCTATGGCTACACCTTC.